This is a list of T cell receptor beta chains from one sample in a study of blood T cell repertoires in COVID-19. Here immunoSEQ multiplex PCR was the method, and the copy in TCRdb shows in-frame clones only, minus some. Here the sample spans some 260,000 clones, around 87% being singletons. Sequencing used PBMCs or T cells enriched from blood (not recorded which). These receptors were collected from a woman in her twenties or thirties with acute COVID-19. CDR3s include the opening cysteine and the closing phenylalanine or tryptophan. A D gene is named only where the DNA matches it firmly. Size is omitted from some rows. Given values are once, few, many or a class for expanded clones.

CASSLVGLRGTDTQYF TGCGCCAGCAGCTTGGTTGGCTTGCGGGGCACAGATACGCAGTATTTT TRBV5-1 - - TRBJ2-3
CASSSTSSGGIQETQYF TGTGCCAGCAGCTCTACCTCTAGCGGGGGTATTCAAGAGACCCAGTACTTC TRBV11-2 TRBD2 - TRBJ2-5
CASSSFLNDEGF TGTGCCAGCAGCTCGTTTCTGAATGACGAGGGCTTC TRBV5-8 - - TRBJ2-7
CAWSGTGAGQPQHF TGTGCCTGGAGTGGTACAGGGGCAGGACAGCCCCAGCATTTT TRBV30 TRBD1 - TRBJ1-5
CASSSDREGLTPSGELFF TGTGCCAGCAGCTCCGACAGGGAAGGCTTAACACCGAGCGGGGAGCTGTTTTTT TRBV7-3 TRBD1 many TRBJ2-2
CASSQDPREGNYGYTF TGCGCCAGCAGCCAAGATCCCAGGGAAGGGAACTATGGCTACACCTTC TRBV4-1 - - TRBJ1-2
CSASRRTSGGPATGELFF TGCAGTGCTAGTAGACGGACTAGCGGGGGGCCCGCCACCGGGGAGCTGTTTTTT TRBV20-1 TRBD2 - TRBJ2-2
CASANSGEGDTGELFF TGTGCCAGCGCTAATAGCGGGGAGGGGGACACCGGGGAGCTGTTTTTT TRBV6-4 TRBD2 - TRBJ2-2
CASSLEERETQYF TGTGCCAGCAGCTTAGAGGAGAGAGAGACCCAGTACTTC TRBV11-3 - - TRBJ2-5
CASRKAGGVTNTEAFF TGTGCCAGCAGAAAAGCAGGGGGTGTCACGAACACTGAAGCTTTCTTT TRBV7-9 TRBD1 - TRBJ1-1
CASTSISGSPKREQFF TGTGCCAGCACTTCCATAAGCGGGAGCCCTAAGAGAGAGCAGTTCTTC TRBV13 TRBD2 - TRBJ2-1
CASGENRVWEQFF TGTGCCAGCGGGGAGAACAGGGTATGGGAGCAGTTCTTC TRBV6-5 - few TRBJ2-1
CASSRMGSGNTDTQYF TGTGCCAGCAGCCGGATGGGATCCGGGAACACAGATACGCAGTATTTT TRBV7-3 - - TRBJ2-3